The entry below gives a single T cell receptor beta chain sequence along with its context. Its antigen is still unknown. The table came from immunoSEQ multiplex PCR; TCRdb's copy has only in-frame clones and leaves some out. This sample carries roughly 95,000 clones, 88% of them seen once, and the ten largest clones take 2.5% to 3.5%. This sample is drawn from a study of T cell responses to AZD1222 COVID-19 vaccine. Study background: Recipients boosted at about 4 weeks or about 12 weeks are pooled.

The CDR3 length is 15 residues. Germline CDR1 and CDR2: LNHNV and YYDKDF (reference sequence). Trimming stripped 7 bases from V and 10 bases from J, with 25 bases between. General study findings and limits: Spike-wide coverage was observed for vaccine-associated CD4 TCRs, with dominant responses at 160-218 and 743-854. No day 14 peak samples; only post-peak repertoires were characterized. Close to half of all spike-specific TCRs reportedly target regions of the variants that are unmutated.

The sequences come from peripheral blood, collected on day 0 of AZD1222 vaccination. J is TRBJ1-1 and V is TRBV15, with D possibly TRBD1 on 5 matching bases. The TCR sequence derives from an adult in good health. CDR3 sequence: CATKGVNGEAQGAFF. Here the CDR3 DNA reads TGTGCCACCAAAGGGGTAAATGGGGAAGCCCAAGGAGCTTTCTTT.